This record covers a single T cell receptor beta chain. Antigen: not known. This sample is part of a study of shared clonotypes between healthy human individuals. At a deep level, the assay was run. Clones were sequenced by immunoSEQ multiplex PCR, and TCRdb holds only the in-frame ones, with some missing. Found here are around 100,000 clones, about 70% of them singletons; the top ten hold around 25%. The CDR3 spans 16 residues. V lost 5 bases and J lost 4; bases outside the gene matches: 11. Germline V lookup: CDR1 MNHEY, CDR2 SMNVEV (reference sequence). Findings and caveats of the study: Represented diversity, genetic and exposure-history alike, was limited by few donors.

The TCR originated in a young woman in good health. The source material was memory CD8+ T cells sorted from blood. Stated subset: CD45RO+ cells pooled with CCR7-negative TemRA cells. The chain is built from TRBV27 and TRBJ1-2, with 9 bases fitting TRBD1. CDR3 sequence (DNA): TGTGCCAGCAGTCGACAGGGGGTGGATTTCGGCTATGGCTACACCTTC. This translates into CASSRQGVDFGYGYTF.